This TCR beta chain was sequenced for a study of T cells after somatic rescue of genetic block (dated by TCRdb to about 2020). Background for the entire study: The study assessed how robust, over the long term, a T-cell system was when the system had developed through somatic rescue of a genetic block in T-cell development.

The protocol used for the library was the immunoSEQ multiplex PCR assay. In its TCRdb copy, this immuneACCESS table keeps in-frame sequences only and misses some clones. Where compared with another copy, unresolved V genes explain less than half of these, and the others have no known cause. This sample holds 11,000 to 15,000 clones; around 76% were observed only once. The ten largest clones add up to less than 25% of the sample. Points on this clone: The antigen it binds to is not known. No much larger clone is present one base from it, and per-base qualities are unavailable.

Reading the germline V gene gives CDR1 MNHEY and CDR2 SVGAGI. Germline trimming: 6 bases from V, 4 bases from J; junction bases outside gene matches: 7. The CDR3 numbers 14 residues from cysteine through phenylalanine. This entry keeps only the CDR3 DNA: 42 bases, framed from base 1. The receptor's source is a boy aged 10-17 years. The sequencing sample was made of peripheral blood mononuclear cells (PBMCs). This chain joins TRBV6-5 to TRBJ1-2; TRBD1 matches 8 bases in the middle. The sequence in DNA is TGTGCCAGCAGGCCAGGGGGCGGTGGCTATGGCTACACCTTC. This gives the protein CASRPGGGGYGYTF.